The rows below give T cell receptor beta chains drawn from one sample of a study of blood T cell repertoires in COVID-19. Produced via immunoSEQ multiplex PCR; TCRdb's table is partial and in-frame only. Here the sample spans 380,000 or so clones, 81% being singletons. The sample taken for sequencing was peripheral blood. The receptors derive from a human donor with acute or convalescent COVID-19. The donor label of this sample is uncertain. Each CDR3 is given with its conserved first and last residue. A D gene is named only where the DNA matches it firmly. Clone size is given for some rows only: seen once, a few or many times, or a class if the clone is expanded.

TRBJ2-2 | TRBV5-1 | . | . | TGCGCCAGCAGCTTGGTGACATCGAACACCGGGGAGCTGTTTTTT | CASSLVTSNTGELFF
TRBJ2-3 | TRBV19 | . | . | TGTGCCAGTAGTATAGGAGACAGGTTCTTCACAGATACGCAGTATTTT | CASSIGDRFFTDTQYF
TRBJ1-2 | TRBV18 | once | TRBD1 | TGTGCCAGCTCAAAGGACAGGGTGGACGGCTACACCTTC | CASSKDRVDGYTF
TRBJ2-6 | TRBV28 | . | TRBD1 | TGTGCCAGCAGTCCAAGGGGACAGGGGGGACCTGGGGCCAACGTCCTGACTTTC | CASSPRGQGGPGANVLTF
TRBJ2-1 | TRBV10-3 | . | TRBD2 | TGTGCCATCAGTGAGCCCGGACTAGCTGGGGATGAGCAGTTCTTC | CAISEPGLAGDEQFF
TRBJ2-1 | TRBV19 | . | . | TGTGCCAGTAGTATTAGCTACAATGAGCAGTTCTTC | CASSISYNEQFF
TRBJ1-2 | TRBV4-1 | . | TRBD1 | TGCGCCAGCAGCCAACCGGACAGGAACGATGGCTACACCTTC | CASSQPDRNDGYTF
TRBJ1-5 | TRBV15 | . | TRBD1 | TGTGCCACCAGCAGACCCGGACAGGGGTTTCAGCCCCAGCATTTT | CATSRPGQGFQPQHF
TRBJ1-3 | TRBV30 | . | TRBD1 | TGTGCCTGGAGTTGGAGTCAGGGGGCAGGAAACACCATATATTTT | CAWSWSQGAGNTIYF
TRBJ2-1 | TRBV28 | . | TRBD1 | TGTGCCAGCAGTTTAACGGACAGGGATCCCAATGAGCAGTTCTTC | CASSLTDRDPNEQFF
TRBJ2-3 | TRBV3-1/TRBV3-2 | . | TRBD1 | TGTGCCAGCAGCCGCCGGACAGGGGATAACACAGATACGCAGTATTTT | CASSRRTGDNTDTQYF
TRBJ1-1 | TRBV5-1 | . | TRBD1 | TGCGCCAGCAGGGCGGAAGACAGGGGGCGAGGTGAAGCTTTCTTT | CASRAEDRGRGEAFF
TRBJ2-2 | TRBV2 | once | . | TGTGCCACCAAGGGGCGGGGGCATCGGGGCACCGGGGAGCTGTTTTTT | CATKGRGHRGTGELFF
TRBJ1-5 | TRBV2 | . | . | TGTGCGGGCAGCAGGGAAAAAAGCAATCAGCCCCAGCATTTT | CAGSREKSNQPQHF
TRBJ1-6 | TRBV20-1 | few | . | TGCAGTGCTAGTCCAGGGTTTGAGGCTAGCTCCTATAATTCACCCCTCCACTTT | CSASPGFEASSYNSPLHF
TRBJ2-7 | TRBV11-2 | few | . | TGTGCCAGCAGCTTAGACAGGGGGGATGAGCAGTACTTC | CASSLDRGDEQYF
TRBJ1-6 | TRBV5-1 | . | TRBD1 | TGCGCCAGCAGCCCGCCGGGACAGGGTAATTCACCCCTCCACTTT | CASSPPGQGNSPLHF